This TCR beta chain was found in a study of identical twins. Study-level points and caveats: Insertion counts were lower in abundant cord blood beta clonotypes, a trend that memory repertoires did not show. Within twin pairs, the out-of-frame alpha sequences they shared showed excess low generation probability. Rather than following the same donors, the conclusions depended on cross-sectional statistical analysis.

Healthy Caucasians supplied all donations. The CDR3 covers 15 residues. Germline values: CDR1 MNHEY, CDR2 SVGAGI. Trimming removed 4 bases from V and 0 bases from J, with 13 bases in between. Notes on this clonotype: The target antigen is unknown.

TCRdb called the 5' RACE reads again in MiXCR, with one record for every CDR3 protein. Of some 1,600,000 distinct CDR3 sequences listed, 25% to 35% were seen once; the top ten hold less than 0.35%. The chain combines TRBV6-5 with TRBJ2-7; weak D call: TRBD2 (5 bases). Sequencing was done on a sample of cord blood. The TCR comes from a newborn girl in good health. The CDR3: CASSCNQDCSYEQYF. CDR3 bases: TGTGCCAGCAGTTGCAACCAGGACTGCTCCTACGAGCAGTACTTC.